This T cell receptor (beta chain) was profiled in a study of cytomegalovirus exposure and HLA in healthy donors. Trimming removed 0 bases at V and 0 bases at J, with 6 bases between. The CDR3 totals 15 residues. Germline CDR1 and CDR2: LGHNA and YSLEER. The protocol was immunoSEQ multiplex PCR, while the TCRdb copy is restricted to in-frame clones and leaves out a portion. The sample consists of about 110,000 clones, nearly 97% of them appearing once. The chain employs TRBV4-3 and TRBJ2-1; the D is unclear. The sequence was obtained from a woman between 18 and 30 years old in good health and CMV-seronegative. Sequencing input: PBMCs. CDR3 amino acids: CASSQDSSSYNEQFF. CDR3 sequence (DNA): TGCGCCAGCAGCCAAGATAGTAGCTCCTACAATGAGCAGTTCTTC.